The clone carrying this T cell receptor (beta chain) was recorded only once. The CDR3 consists of 18 residues. The germline V gene has CDR1 MGHRA and CDR2 YSYEKL. Trimming cost V 1 base and J 0 bases, with 16 bases left between them. Under the authors' procedure: The authors compared patient CD8+ clones larger than 1% against published virus-specific TCRB sequences. Only a few of these clones matched. TCRdb's table, derived via immunoSEQ multiplex PCR, lists solely in-frame clones and lacks some. D and trimming come from the DNA, and the V and J calls and clone size come from that table. The sample has about 4,000 clones; roughly 72% are singletons. These data come from a study of somatic mutations in cytotoxic T cells in rheumatoid arthritis.

This clonotype was sampled from an adult with rheumatoid arthritis. The chain carries TRBV4-1 and TRBJ1-3, with D unclear. Sequencing used CD8+ T cells sorted from blood. DNA for the CDR3: TGCGCCAGCAGCCAAGGGTGGGTTCAGTCCACCTCTGGAAACACCATATATTTT. Translated, it gives CASSQGWVQSTSGNTIYF.